Listed below are T cell receptor beta chains from one sample, sequenced in a study of early T cells in non-severe SARS-CoV-2 infection. TCRdb re-called the 5' RACE reads with MiXCR, one entry per CDR3 protein. Counted here are around 61,000 distinct CDR3 sequences, more than 13% occurring once; the ten biggest clones make up over 4%. The sequencing used whole blood, collected at baseline. The receptors shown here come from an adult who was a healthcare worker with PCR-confirmed SARS-CoV-2 infection or an uninfected control (not recorded which). The CDR3 runs from the conserved cysteine through the conserved F or W. A D gene is named only where the DNA matches it firmly. A row's size may be missing; if present it is once, few, many or a size class.

>NA|NA|TRBV29-1|TRBJ2-1
CSVRAASSHNEQFF
TGCAGCGTCCGCGCGGCTAGCTCCCACAATGAGCAGTTCTTC
>few|NA|TRBV3-1|TRBJ2-3
CASSQDGGTTDTQYF
TGTGCCAGCAGCCAAGACGGCGGGACCACAGATACGCAGTATTTT
>many|NA|TRBV18|TRBJ1-5
CASSQLNRNQPQHF
TGTGCCAGCTCGCAACTAAACAGGAATCAGCCCCAGCATTTT
>NA|NA|TRBV12-3/TRBV12-4|TRBJ2-7
CASSPSGSSYEQYF
TGTGCCAGCAGTCCCAGCGGTAGCTCCTACGAGCAGTACTTC
>few|NA|TRBV18|TRBJ2-1
CASSPIANEQFF
TGTGCCAGCTCACCTATTGCCAATGAGCAGTTCTTC
>many|NA|TRBV7-8|TRBJ1-5
CASSLASRNQPQHF
TGTGCCAGCAGCTTAGCCTCACGGAATCAGCCCCAGCATTTT
>NA|NA|TRBV4-1|TRBJ2-7
CASSQESGRMVYF
TGCGCCAGCAGCCAAGAATCAGGGAGGATGGTGTACTTC
>few|NA|TRBV30|TRBJ2-7
CAWSVGTGSYEQYF
TGTGCCTGGAGTGTAGGAACAGGCTCCTACGAGCAGTACTTC
>NA|TRBD1|TRBV29-1|TRBJ2-1
CSVRTGNDNEQFF
TGCAGCGTGCGGACAGGGAACGACAATGAGCAGTTCTTC
>many|NA|TRBV9|TRBJ2-7
CASSVAGGTVDEQYF
TGTGCCAGCAGCGTAGCCGGAGGAACAGTAGACGAGCAGTACTTC
>few|NA|TRBV6-1|TRBJ2-7
CASLGARNYEQYF
TGTGCCAGCCTAGGGGCCCGAAATTACGAGCAGTACTTC
>few|TRBD2|TRBV4-2|TRBJ2-7
CASSLGTSGGEQYF
TGTGCCAGCAGCCTCGGGACTAGCGGGGGTGAGCAGTACTTC
>NA|NA|TRBV11-3|TRBJ1-6
CASSGGRDSPLHF
TGTGCCAGCAGCGGGGGGCGTGATTCACCCCTCCACTTT
>NA|TRBD1|TRBV5-6|TRBJ1-2
CASSLSPTGSAYGYTF
TGTGCCAGCAGCTTGTCCCCGACAGGGAGCGCCTATGGCTACACCTTC
>few|TRBD1|TRBV19|TRBJ2-6
CASSSLPGTGYGANVLTF
TGTGCCAGTAGTTCTCTTCCCGGGACAGGGTATGGGGCCAACGTCCTGACTTTC
>many|NA|TRBV6-6|TRBJ1-3
CASSSSVSGNTIYF
TGTGCCAGCAGTTCCTCTGTATCAGGAAACACCATATATTTT
>NA|TRBD2|TRBV4-2|TRBJ2-2
CASGSGGAHTGELFF
TGTGCCAGCGGGAGCGGGGGGGCCCACACCGGGGAGCTGTTTTTT
>many|TRBD1|TRBV20-1|TRBJ1-1
CSARDEDRALSLNTEAFF
TGCAGTGCTAGAGATGAGGACAGGGCTTTGTCCCTGAACACTGAAGCTTTCTTT
>NA|NA|TRBV12-3/TRBV12-4|TRBJ2-3
CASSAPNRGGPLDTQYF
TGTGCCAGCAGTGCTCCCAACAGGGGAGGCCCGTTAGATACGCAGTATTTT
>few|NA|TRBV4-2|TRBJ2-5
CASSSKPGPWETQYF
TGTGCCAGCAGCTCGAAGCCAGGGCCGTGGGAGACCCAGTACTTC
>few|TRBD2|TRBV18|TRBJ2-7
CASSPIGTSGSRGYEQYF
TGTGCCAGCTCACCCATTGGGACTAGCGGGAGTAGGGGATACGAGCAGTACTTC
>few|TRBD1|TRBV29-1|TRBJ1-2
CSGGTDYGYTF
TGCAGCGGGGGGACAGATTATGGCTACACCTTC
>few|NA|TRBV3-1|TRBJ2-2
CASRPLGTANTGELFF
TGTGCCAGCAGGCCATTGGGGACTGCAAACACCGGGGAGCTGTTTTTT
>NA|NA|TRBV11-2|TRBJ2-5
CASSLAPPGTQYF
TGTGCCAGCAGCTTAGCCCCACCGGGGACCCAGTACTTC
>few|TRBD2|TRBV29-1|TRBJ2-1
CSVVARREHSPYNEQFF
TGCAGCGTTGTGGCGAGGCGGGAGCATTCCCCCTACAATGAGCAGTTCTTC
>many|NA|TRBV4-1|TRBJ1-1
CASMGVLKGTEAFF
TGCGCCAGCATGGGGGTCCTAAAGGGCACTGAAGCTTTCTTT
>NA|TRBD2|TRBV5-1|TRBJ2-3
CASSLVLAGATDTQYF
TGCGCCAGCAGCTTGGTACTAGCGGGGGCCACAGATACGCAGTATTTT
>many|NA|TRBV7-9|TRBJ1-2
CASSFEGLRDYGYTF
TGTGCCAGCAGCTTTGAGGGTCTGCGGGACTATGGCTACACCTTC